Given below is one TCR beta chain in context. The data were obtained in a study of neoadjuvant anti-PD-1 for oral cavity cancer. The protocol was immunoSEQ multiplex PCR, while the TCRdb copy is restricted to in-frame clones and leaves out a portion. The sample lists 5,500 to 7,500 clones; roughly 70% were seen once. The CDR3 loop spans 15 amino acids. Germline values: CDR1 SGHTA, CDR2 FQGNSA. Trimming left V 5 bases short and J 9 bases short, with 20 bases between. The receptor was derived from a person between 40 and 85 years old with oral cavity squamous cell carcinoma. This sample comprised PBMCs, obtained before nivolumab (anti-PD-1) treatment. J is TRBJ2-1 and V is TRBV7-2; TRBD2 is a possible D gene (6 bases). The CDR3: CASSPLGGQGVEQFF. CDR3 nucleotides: TGTGCCAGCAGCCCCTTAGGAGGGCAGGGCGTTGAGCAGTTCTTC. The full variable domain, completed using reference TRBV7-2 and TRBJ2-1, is GAGVSQSPSNKVTEKGKDVELRCDPISGHTALYWYRQSLGQGLEFLIYFQGNSAPDKSGLPSDRFSAERTGGSVSTLTIQRTQQEDSAVYLCASSPLGGQGVEQFFGPGTRLTVL.